What follows are 13 T cell receptor beta chains derived from one specimen sequenced in a study of T cell repertoires in cytomegalovirus infection (dated by TCRdb to between 2018 and 2020). The instrument given in TCRdb is Illumina HiSeq 1500. The public reads were reprocessed in TCRdb via fastp at Q25 and MiXCR, keeping in-frame beta chains. CDR3 protein sequences are deduplicated, and each keeps its most common genes and DNA. The sample contains approximately 130,000 distinct CDR3 sequences, 7% to 9.5% of them found a single time. The ten largest clones add up to roughly a tenth of the sample. Sample: PBMCs. The receptors shown here come from a human donor in good health (CMV status not recorded). Some clones in this sample may be carry-over from other donors' samples.

The V call is TRBV2, the J call TRBJ2-7; D may be TRBD1 (5 bases). The germline V gene encodes CDR1 SNHLY and CDR2 FYNNEI. Trimming took off 2 bases at V and 0 bases at J, with 14 bases between the two ends. The CDR3 runs 16 residues. CDR3 in DNA: TGTGCCAGCAGTGAAAGCGACAGCTGGAACTCCTACGAGCAGTACTTC. This codes for CASSESDSWNSYEQYF.

There are a few counts of this clonotype. The rearrangement joins TRBV12-3 or TRBV12-4 to TRBJ2-7; the D gene is possibly TRBD1 (5 bases). Trimming left V 7 bases short and J 6 bases short, with 19 bases between. CDR3 length: 14 residues. CDR3 in amino acids: CASTQGGPFGEQYF. The CDR3 DNA reads TGTGCCAGCACCCAGGGTGGCCCATTCGGCGAGCAGTACTTC.

Ten or more counts support this clonotype. The DNA of the CDR3 is TGTGCCAGCAGCCCCATAAATAGCAATCAGCCCCAGCATTTT. Its translation: CASSPINSNQPQHF. This chain uses TRBV7-8 with TRBJ1-5; no firm D call. V was trimmed by 5 bases and J by 0 bases, leaving 8 bases between them. The V gene's germline CDR1 is SGHVS and CDR2 FQNEAQ. This CDR3 contains 14 residues.

This clonotype was counted ten times or more. The chain joins TRBV28 to TRBJ1-2; 9 bases agree with TRBD1. CDR1 and CDR2 from the germline V gene are MDHEN and SYDVKM. The CDR3 totals 15 residues. V shed 2 bases, J shed 5 bases, and the junction held 6 bases outside the gene matches. This CDR3 is CASSLGTGFLYGYTF. The CDR3 DNA reads TGTGCCAGCAGTTTAGGGACAGGGTTCCTATATGGCTACACCTTC.

This clonotype has a count of ten or more. V gene TRBV6-6 combines with J gene TRBJ2-1; the D is unclear. Looked up from germline, CDR1 is MNHNY and CDR2 is SVGAGI (reference sequence). There are 11 residues in the CDR3. The V end was cut by 4 bases, the J end by 8 bases, with 6 bases between. The CDR3 sequence is CASSWSYEQFF. CDR3 nucleotides: TGTGCCAGCAGTTGGTCGTATGAGCAGTTCTTC.

This clonotype was seen ten or more times. The chain uses TRBV5-4 and TRBJ2-7; 8 bases agree with TRBD1. Germline assignment: CDR1 SGHNT and CDR2 YYREEE (reference sequence). The V segment lost 4 bases and the J segment 4 bases; nucleotides outside the gene matches: 10. The CDR3 loop spans 15 amino acids. The CDR3 region is CASSVGTGSQYEQYF. DNA for the CDR3: TGTGCCAGCAGCGTGGGGACAGGATCCCAATACGAGCAGTACTTC.

The sample holds many counts of this clonotype. The rearrangement links TRBV28 to TRBJ1-3; D unresolved. This CDR3 has 12 amino acids. Germline lookup yields CDR1 MDHEN and CDR2 SYDVKM. V lost 2 bases to trimming and J lost 3 bases, with 2 bases between them. The CDR3 sequence: CASSLIGNTIYF. The DNA for the CDR3 is TGTGCCAGCAGTTTAATTGGAAACACCATATATTTT.

In this sample, this clonotype turned up a few times. The V gene is TRBV20-1, the J gene TRBJ1-2, with TRBD1 matching over 12 bases. The CDR3 is 18 residues long. V shed 0 bases and J 7 bases; nucleotides not matched to a gene: 15. CDR1 and CDR2 from the germline V gene are DFQATT and SNEGSKA (reference sequence). This chain's CDR3 is CSARDPGVWGQGALGYTF. CDR3 DNA sequence: TGCAGTGCTAGAGATCCGGGTGTATGGGGACAGGGGGCTCTTGGCTACACCTTC.

This clonotype was found a few times. This chain links TRBV5-1 with TRBJ1-1; possible D gene TRBD1, 6 bases. V lost 1 base and J 5 bases, leaving 15 bases between the germline ends. The CDR3 spans 15 residues. In germline, CDR1 is SGHRS, CDR2 YFSETQ. The CDR3 DNA sequence: TGCGCCAGCAGCTTGTTGGGGGGGGCGAGGACTGAAGCTTTCTTT. Translation gives CASSLLGGARTEAFF.

This sequence joins TRBV12-3 or TRBV12-4 and TRBJ2-5; TRBD1 matches 7 bases. The CDR3 sequence is 13 residues long. Germline trimming cut 7 bases from V and 5 bases from J; bases unmatched to any gene: 7. As DNA, the CDR3 is TGTGCCAGCACCTCGACAGGGTCGGAGACCCAGTACTTC. It codes for CASTSTGSETQYF.

This clonotype was counted only a few times. The chain couples TRBV29-1 to TRBJ1-2; no clear D. CDR1 SQVTM and CDR2 ANQGSEA come from the germline V gene. The CDR3 has 14 amino acids. Deletions cut 3 bases from V and 0 bases from J, with 11 bases between. The CDR3 protein is CSVEGTLSNYGYTF. The CDR3 nucleotides are TGCAGCGTTGAGGGCACCCTCTCTAACTATGGCTACACCTTC.

The chain recombines TRBV28 with TRBJ1-1, with no clear D. The germline V gene encodes CDR1 MDHEN and CDR2 SYDVKM. The germline V and J ends were trimmed by 7 bases and 0 bases, with 9 bases remaining between them. The CDR3 loop spans 13 amino acids. The CDR3: CASITVMNTEAFF. CDR3 DNA sequence: TGTGCCAGCATAACAGTCATGAACACTGAAGCTTTCTTT.

This clonotype has a count of ten or more. The gene calls are TRBV7-2 and TRBJ1-2; the D gene is possibly TRBD1 (5 bases). The germline V gene has CDR1 SGHTA and CDR2 FQGNSA. The CDR3 is 15 amino acids. The V and J ends lost 5 bases and 4 bases respectively, with 17 bases between them. This CDR3 reads CASSPMGGGSYGYTF. The CDR3 bases are TGTGCCAGCAGCCCTATGGGGGGGGGTAGCTATGGCTACACCTTC.